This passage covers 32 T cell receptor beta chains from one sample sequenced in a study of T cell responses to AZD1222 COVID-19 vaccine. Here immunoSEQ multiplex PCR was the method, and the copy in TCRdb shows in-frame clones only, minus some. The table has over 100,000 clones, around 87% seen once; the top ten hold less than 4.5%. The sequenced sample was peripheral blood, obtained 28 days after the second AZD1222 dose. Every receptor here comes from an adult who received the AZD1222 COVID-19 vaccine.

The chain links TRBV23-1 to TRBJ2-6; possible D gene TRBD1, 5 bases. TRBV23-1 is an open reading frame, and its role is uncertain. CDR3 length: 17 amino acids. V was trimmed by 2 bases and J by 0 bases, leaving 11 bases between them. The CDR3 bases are TGCGCCAGCAGTCAAGAGAGACAGCTCTCTGGGGCCAACGTCCTGACTTTC. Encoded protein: CASSQERQLSGANVLTF.

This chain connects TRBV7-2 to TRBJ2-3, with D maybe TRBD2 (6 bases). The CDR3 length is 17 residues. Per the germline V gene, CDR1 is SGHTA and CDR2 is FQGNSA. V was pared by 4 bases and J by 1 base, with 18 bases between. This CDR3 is CASSYRNSGLRTDTQYF. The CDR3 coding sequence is TGTGCCAGCAGCTACCGGAACAGCGGGTTACGCACAGATACGCAGTATTTT.

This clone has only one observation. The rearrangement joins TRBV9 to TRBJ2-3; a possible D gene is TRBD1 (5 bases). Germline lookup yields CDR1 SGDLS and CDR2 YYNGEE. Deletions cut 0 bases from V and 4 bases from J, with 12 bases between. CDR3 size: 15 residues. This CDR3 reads CASSVGQYHADTQYF. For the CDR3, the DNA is TGTGCCAGCAGCGTAGGACAGTATCATGCAGATACGCAGTATTTT.

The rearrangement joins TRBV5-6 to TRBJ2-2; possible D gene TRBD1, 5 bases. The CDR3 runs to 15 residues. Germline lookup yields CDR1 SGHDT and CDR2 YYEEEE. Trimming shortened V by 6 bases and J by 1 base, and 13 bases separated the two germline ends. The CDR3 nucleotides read TGTGCCAGCATCCACCTCCAGGGGAACACCGGGGAGCTGTTTTTT. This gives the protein CASIHLQGNTGELFF.

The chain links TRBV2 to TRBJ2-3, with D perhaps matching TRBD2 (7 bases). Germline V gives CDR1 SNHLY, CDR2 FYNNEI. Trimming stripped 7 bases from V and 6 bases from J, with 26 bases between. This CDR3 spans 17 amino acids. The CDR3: CASNEGSGLPRGDTQYF. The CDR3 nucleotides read TGTGCCAGCAACGAGGGTAGCGGGCTGCCCAGGGGCGATACGCAGTATTTT.

CDR3 DNA sequence: TGTGCCAGCAGCCTGCGAACCGGGGAGCTGTTTTTT. Residues: CASSLRTGELFF. The chain employs TRBV7-3 and TRBJ2-2; D is ambiguous. CDR3 length equals 12 residues. CDR1 is SGHTA, CDR2 FQGTGA, per germline. Trimming took 5 bases from V and 5 from J, leaving 6 bases between them.

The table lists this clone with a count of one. The DNA of the CDR3 is TGTGCCAGTAGTTCCCGGGACGGTTTCTCCTACGAGCAGTACTTC. As protein: CASSSRDGFSYEQYF. J is TRBJ2-7 and V is TRBV19; D assignment may be TRBD1 or TRBD2 (5 bases each). V was clipped by 5 bases and J by 0 bases, with 14 bases between them. This CDR3 has 15 residues. Germline V lookup: CDR1 LNHDA, CDR2 SQIVND (reference sequence).

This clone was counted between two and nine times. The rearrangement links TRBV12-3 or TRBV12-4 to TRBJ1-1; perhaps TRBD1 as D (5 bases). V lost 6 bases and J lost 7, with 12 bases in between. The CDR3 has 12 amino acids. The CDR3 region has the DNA TGTGCCAGCAGCTGGGGGGTGAGTGAAGCTTTCTTT. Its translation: CASSWGVSEAFF.

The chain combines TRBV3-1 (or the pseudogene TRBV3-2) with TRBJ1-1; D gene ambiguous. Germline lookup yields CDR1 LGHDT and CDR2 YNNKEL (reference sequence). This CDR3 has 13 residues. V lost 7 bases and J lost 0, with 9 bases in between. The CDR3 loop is CASTHSVNTEAFF. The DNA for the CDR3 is TGTGCCAGCACCCACTCAGTGAACACTGAAGCTTTCTTT.

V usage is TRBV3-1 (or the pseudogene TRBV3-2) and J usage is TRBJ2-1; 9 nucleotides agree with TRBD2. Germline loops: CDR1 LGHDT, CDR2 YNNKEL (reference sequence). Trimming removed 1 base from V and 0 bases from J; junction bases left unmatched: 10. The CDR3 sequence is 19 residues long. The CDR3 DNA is TGTGCCAGCAGCCAAGTCGAGCGGGGGGTTTTTTTCTCCTACAATGAGCAGTTCTTC. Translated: CASSQVERGVFFSYNEQFF.

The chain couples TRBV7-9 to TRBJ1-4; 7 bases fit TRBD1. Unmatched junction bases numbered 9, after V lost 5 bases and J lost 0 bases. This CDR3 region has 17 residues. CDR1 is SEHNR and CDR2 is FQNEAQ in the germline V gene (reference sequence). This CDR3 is CASSPVRDSATNEKLFF. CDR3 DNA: TGTGCCAGCAGCCCCGTCCGGGACAGCGCAACTAATGAAAAACTGTTTTTT.

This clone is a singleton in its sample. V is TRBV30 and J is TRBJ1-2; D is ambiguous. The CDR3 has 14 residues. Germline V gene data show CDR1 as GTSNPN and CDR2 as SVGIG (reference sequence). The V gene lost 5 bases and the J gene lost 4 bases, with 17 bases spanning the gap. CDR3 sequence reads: CAWDTVGSLYGYTF. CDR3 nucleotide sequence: TGTGCCTGGGATACAGTGGGGAGCCTCTATGGCTACACCTTC.

CDR3 loop: CASSPVNQPQHF. Written as DNA, the CDR3 is TGTGCCAGCAGTCCCGTTAATCAGCCCCAGCATTTT. The chain is built from TRBV12-3 or TRBV12-4 and TRBJ1-5; D is uncertain. V shed 5 bases and J shed 4 bases, with 6 bases lying between them. The CDR3 has 12 amino acids.

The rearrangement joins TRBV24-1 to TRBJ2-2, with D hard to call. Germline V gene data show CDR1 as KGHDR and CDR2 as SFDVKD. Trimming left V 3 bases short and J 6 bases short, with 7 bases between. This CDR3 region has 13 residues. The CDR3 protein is CATSDHHSGELFF. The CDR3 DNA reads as TGTGCCACCAGTGATCACCACTCCGGGGAGCTGTTTTTT.

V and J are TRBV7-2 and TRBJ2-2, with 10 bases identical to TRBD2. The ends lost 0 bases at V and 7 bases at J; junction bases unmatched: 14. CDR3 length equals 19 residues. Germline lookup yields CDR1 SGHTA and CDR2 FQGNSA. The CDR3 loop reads CASSLANTSGAPTVGELFF. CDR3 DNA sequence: TGTGCCAGCAGCTTAGCGAATACTAGCGGGGCGCCTACCGTCGGGGAGCTGTTTTTT. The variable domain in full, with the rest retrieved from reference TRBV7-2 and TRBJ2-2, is GAGVSQSPSNKVTEKGKDVELRCDPISGHTALYWYRQSLGQGLEFLIYFQGNSAPDKSGLPSDRFSAERTGGSVSTLTIQRTQQEDSAVYLCASSLANTSGAPTVGELFFGEGSRLTVL.

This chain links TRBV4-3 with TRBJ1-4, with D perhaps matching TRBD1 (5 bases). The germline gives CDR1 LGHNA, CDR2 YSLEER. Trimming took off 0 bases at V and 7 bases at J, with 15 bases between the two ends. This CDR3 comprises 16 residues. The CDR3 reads CASSQEPGGFGEKLFF. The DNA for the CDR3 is TGCGCCAGCAGCCAAGAACCCGGGGGGTTTGGTGAAAAACTGTTTTTT.

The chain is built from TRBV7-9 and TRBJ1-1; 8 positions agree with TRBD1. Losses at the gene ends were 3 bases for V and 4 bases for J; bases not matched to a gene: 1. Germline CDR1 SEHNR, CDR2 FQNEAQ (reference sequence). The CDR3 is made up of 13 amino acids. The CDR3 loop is CASSFDRGTEAFF. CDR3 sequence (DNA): TGTGCCAGCAGCTTCGACAGGGGCACTGAAGCTTTCTTT.

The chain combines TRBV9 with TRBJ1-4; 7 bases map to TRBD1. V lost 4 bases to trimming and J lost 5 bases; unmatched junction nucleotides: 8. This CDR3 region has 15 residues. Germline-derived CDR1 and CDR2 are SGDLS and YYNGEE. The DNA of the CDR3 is TGTGCCAGCAGCCTAAGGGACAGCAGGAATGAAAAACTGTTTTTT. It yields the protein CASSLRDSRNEKLFF. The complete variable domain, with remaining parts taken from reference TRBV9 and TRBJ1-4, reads DSGVTQTPKHLITATGQRVTLRCSPRSGDLSVYWYQQSLDQGLQFLIQYYNGEERAKGNILERFSAQQFPDLHSELNLSSLELGDSALYFCASSLRDSRNEKLFFGSGTQLSVL.

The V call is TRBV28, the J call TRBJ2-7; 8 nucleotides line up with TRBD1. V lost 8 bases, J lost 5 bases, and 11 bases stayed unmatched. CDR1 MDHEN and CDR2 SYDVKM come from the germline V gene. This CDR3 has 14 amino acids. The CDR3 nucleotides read TGTGCCAGCTCACCCAGGGGGCCATTCAACGAGCAGTACTTC. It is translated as CASSPRGPFNEQYF.

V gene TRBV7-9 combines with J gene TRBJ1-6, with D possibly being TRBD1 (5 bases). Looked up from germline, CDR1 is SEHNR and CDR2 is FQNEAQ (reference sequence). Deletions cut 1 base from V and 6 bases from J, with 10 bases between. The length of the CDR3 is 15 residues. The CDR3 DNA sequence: TGTGCCAGCAGCTTAGTTTGGGGGAGTAATTCACCCCTCCACTTT. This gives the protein CASSLVWGSNSPLHF. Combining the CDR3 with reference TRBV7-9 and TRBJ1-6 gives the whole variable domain DTGVSQNPRHKITKRGQNVTFRCDPISEHNRLYWYRQTLGQGPEFLTYFQNEAQLEKSRLLSDRFSAERPKGSFSTLEIQRTEQGDSAMYLCASSLVWGSNSPLHFGNGTRLTVT.

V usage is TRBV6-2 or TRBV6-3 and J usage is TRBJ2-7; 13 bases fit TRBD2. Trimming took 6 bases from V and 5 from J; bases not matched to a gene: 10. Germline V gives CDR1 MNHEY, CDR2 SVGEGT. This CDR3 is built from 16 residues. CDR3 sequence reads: CASSPDLLAGGNEQYF. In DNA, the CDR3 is TGTGCCAGCAGCCCTGACCTACTAGCGGGAGGGAACGAGCAGTACTTC.

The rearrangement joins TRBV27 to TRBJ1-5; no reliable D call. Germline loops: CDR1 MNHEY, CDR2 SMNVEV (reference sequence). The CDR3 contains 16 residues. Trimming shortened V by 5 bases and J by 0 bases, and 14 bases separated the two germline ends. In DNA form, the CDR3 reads TGTGCCAGCAGTCCAACCCACGTTTATAGCAATCAGCCCCAGCATTTT. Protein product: CASSPTHVYSNQPQHF.

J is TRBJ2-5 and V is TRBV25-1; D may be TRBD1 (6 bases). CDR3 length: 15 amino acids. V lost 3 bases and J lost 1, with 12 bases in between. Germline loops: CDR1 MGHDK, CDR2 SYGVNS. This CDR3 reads CASSEPGRGQETQYF. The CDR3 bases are TGTGCCAGCAGTGAGCCCGGCAGGGGCCAAGAGACCCAGTACTTC. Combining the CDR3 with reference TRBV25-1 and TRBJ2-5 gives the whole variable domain EADIYQTPRYLVIGTGKKITLECSQTMGHDKMYWYQQDPGMELHLIHYSYGVNSTEKGDLSSESTVSRIRTEHFPLTLESARPSHTSQYLCASSEPGRGQETQYFGPGTRLLVL.

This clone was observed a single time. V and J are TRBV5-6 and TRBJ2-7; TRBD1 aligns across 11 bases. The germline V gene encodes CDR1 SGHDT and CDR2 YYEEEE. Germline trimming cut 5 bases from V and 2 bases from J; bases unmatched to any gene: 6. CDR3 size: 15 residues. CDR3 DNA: TGTGCCAGCAGTTGGGACAGGGGGGTGACCTACGAGCAGTACTTC. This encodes CASSWDRGVTYEQYF.

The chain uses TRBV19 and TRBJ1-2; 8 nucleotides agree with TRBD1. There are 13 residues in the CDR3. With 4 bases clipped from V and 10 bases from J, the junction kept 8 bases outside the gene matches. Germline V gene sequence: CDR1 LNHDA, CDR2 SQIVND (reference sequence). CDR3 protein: CASSTQPQGDYTF. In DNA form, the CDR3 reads TGTGCCAGTAGTACCCAACCACAGGGGGACTACACCTTC.

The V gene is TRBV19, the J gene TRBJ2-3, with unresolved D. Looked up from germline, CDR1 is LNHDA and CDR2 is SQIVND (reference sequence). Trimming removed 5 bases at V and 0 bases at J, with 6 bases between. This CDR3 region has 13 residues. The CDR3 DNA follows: TGTGCCAGTAGTTTGTTAAGCACAGATACGCAGTATTTT. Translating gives CASSLLSTDTQYF. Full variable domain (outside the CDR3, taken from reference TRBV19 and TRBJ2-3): DGGITQSPKYLFRKEGQNVTLSCEQNLNHDAMYWYRQDPGQGLRLIYYSQIVNDFQKGDIAEGYSVSREKKESFPLTVTSAQKNPTAFYLCASSLLSTDTQYFGPGTRLTVL.

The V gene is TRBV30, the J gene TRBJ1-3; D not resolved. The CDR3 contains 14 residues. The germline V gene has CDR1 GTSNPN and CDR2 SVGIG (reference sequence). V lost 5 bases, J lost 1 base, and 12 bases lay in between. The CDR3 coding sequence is TGTGCCTGGGCTACTGCGGCTTCTGGAAACACCATATATTTT. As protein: CAWATAASGNTIYF. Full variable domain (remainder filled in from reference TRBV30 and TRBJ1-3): SQTIHQWPATLVQPVGSPLSLECTVEGTSNPNLYWYRQAAGRGLQLLFYSVGIGQISSEVPQNLSASRPQDRQFILSSKKLLLSDSGFYLCAWATAASGNTIYFGEGSWLTVV.

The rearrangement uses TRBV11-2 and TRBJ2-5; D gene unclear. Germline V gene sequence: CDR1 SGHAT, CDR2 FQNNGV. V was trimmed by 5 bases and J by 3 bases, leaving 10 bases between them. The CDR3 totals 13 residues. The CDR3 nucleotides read TGTGCCAGCAGCCCCCAGGTAGAAGAGACCCAGTACTTC. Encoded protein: CASSPQVEETQYF.

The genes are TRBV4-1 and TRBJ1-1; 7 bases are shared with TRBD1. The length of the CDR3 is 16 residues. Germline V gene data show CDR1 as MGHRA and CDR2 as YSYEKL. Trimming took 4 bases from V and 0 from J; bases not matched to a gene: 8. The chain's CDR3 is CASSLRTGAMNTEAFF. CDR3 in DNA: TGCGCCAGCAGCCTCCGTACAGGGGCTATGAACACTGAAGCTTTCTTT.

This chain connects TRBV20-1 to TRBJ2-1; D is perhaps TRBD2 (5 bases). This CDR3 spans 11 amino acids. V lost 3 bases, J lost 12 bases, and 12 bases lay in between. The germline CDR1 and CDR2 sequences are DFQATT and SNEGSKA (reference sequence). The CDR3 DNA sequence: TGCAGTGCTAGTGGCCTAGCAAGGCAGTTCTTC. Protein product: CSASGLARQFF.

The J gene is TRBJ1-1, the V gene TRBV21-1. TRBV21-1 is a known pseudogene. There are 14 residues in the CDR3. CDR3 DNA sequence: TGTGCCAGCAGCAACCGGGATACTAACACTGAAGCTTTCTTT. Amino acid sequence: CASSNRDTNTEAFF.

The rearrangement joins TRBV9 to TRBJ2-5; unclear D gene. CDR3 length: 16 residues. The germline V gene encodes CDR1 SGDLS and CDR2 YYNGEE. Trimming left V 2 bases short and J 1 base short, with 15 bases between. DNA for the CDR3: TGTGCCAGCAGCGTCGCCACAAATGGACGCCAAGAGACCCAGTACTTC. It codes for CASSVATNGRQETQYF.